A selection of T cell receptor beta chains follows, all from one sample in a study of shared clonotypes between healthy human individuals. The data were produced by immunoSEQ multiplex PCR, yet TCRdb's version contains in-frame clones alone and is incomplete. The sample comprises over a million clones, 95% to 99% of which are singletons, and 0.4% to 0.55% rests with the top ten. Material for sequencing was naive CD4+ T cells sorted from blood. The receptor set was obtained from a man between 25 and 39 years old in good health. Both conserved end residues are part of each CDR3. D genes are given only for firm matches. Rows may omit the clone size; those that give it use once, few, many or a size class.

v_gene,d_gene,j_gene,abundance,CDR3aa,CDR3nt
TRBV4-3,TRBD2,TRBJ2-7,once,CASSQASGTSYEQYF,TGCGCCAGCAGCCAAGCGAGCGGGACCTCCTACGAGCAGTACTTC
TRBV5-1,NA,TRBJ2-1,NA,CASSFYGSEQFF,TGCGCCAGCAGCTTCTACGGCAGCGAGCAGTTCTTC
TRBV7-2,TRBD2,TRBJ2-1,NA,CASSLRGTSGNNEQFF,TGTGCCAGCAGCTTAAGGGGGACTAGCGGGAACAATGAGCAGTTCTTC
TRBV7-9,NA,TRBJ1-3,few,CASSLQRGSSGNTIYF,TGTGCCAGCAGCTTACAGCGCGGGTCGTCCGGAAACACCATATATTTT
TRBV7-8,NA,TRBJ2-7,once,CASSLGHREYEQYF,TGTGCCAGCAGCTTAGGGCACAGAGAATACGAGCAGTACTTC
TRBV6-6,NA,TRBJ2-2,NA,CASSPPTGGELFF,TGTGCCAGCAGTCCCCCGACGGGGGGGGAGCTGTTTTTT
TRBV6-6,TRBD1,TRBJ2-7,NA,CASRVGQGNYEQYF,TGTGCCAGCAGAGTGGGACAGGGAAACTACGAGCAGTACTTC
TRBV11-2,NA,TRBJ2-7,NA,CASSLGGTYEQYF,TGTGCCAGCAGCTTAGGCGGAACCTACGAGCAGTACTTC
TRBV7-2,NA,TRBJ1-2,NA,CASSSLGGYTF,TGTGCCAGCAGCTCCCTCGGCGGCTACACCTTC
TRBV5-4,NA,TRBJ2-7,NA,CASSLPARGGNEQYF,TGTGCCAGCAGCTTGCCCGCGCGTGGGGGGAACGAGCAGTACTTC
TRBV7-9,NA,TRBJ2-1,NA,CASIPGRRGTPSSYNEQFF,TGTGCCAGCATCCCTGGCAGAAGAGGAACCCCGAGCTCCTACAATGAGCAGTTCTTC
TRBV7-3,TRBD2,TRBJ2-1,NA,CASSLGGLAVNEQFF,TGTGCCAGCAGCTTAGGGGGACTAGCGGTCAATGAGCAGTTCTTC
TRBV9,TRBD2,TRBJ2-5,NA,CASSASGIETQYF,TGTGCCAGCAGTGCTAGCGGGATCGAGACCCAGTACTTC
TRBV15,TRBD2,TRBJ2-7,NA,CATSRGGLAGNSYEQYF,TGTGCCACCAGCAGAGGAGGACTAGCGGGGAATTCCTACGAGCAGTACTTC
TRBV7-8,TRBD2,TRBJ2-1,NA,CASRLAGVNEQFF,TGTGCCAGCAGGCTAGCGGGAGTCAATGAGCAGTTCTTC
TRBV25-1,NA,TRBJ1-5,NA,CASSEPGRGQPQHF,TGTGCCAGCAGTGAACCGGGGCGGGGCCAGCCCCAGCATTTT
TRBV5-3,NA,TRBJ1-2,NA,CARSLVPDYGYTF,TGTGCCAGAAGCTTGGTCCCGGACTATGGCTACACCTTC
TRBV6-1,TRBD2,TRBJ2-7,NA,CASSVRASGFYEQYF,TGTGCCAGCAGTGTTAGGGCTAGCGGGTTCTACGAGCAGTACTTC
TRBV2,NA,TRBJ2-7,NA,CASSEAGPGSYEQYF,TGTGCCAGCAGTGAAGCAGGCCCGGGGTCCTACGAGCAGTACTTC
TRBV13,TRBD1,TRBJ2-3,NA,CASSLKQGADTQYF,TGTGCCAGCAGCTTAAAACAGGGGGCAGATACGCAGTATTTT
TRBV2,NA,TRBJ2-7,NA,CASSEPDEQYF,TGTGCCAGCAGTGAACCGGACGAGCAGTACTTC
TRBV11-2,TRBD2,TRBJ2-1,NA,CASSLIGLAGGNEQFF,TGTGCCAGCAGCTTAATCGGTCTAGCGGGAGGAAATGAGCAGTTCTTC
TRBV5-1,NA,TRBJ2-2,NA,CASSLDGPNTGELFF,TGCGCCAGCAGCTTGGATGGCCCGAACACCGGGGAGCTGTTTTTT
TRBV6-6,TRBD1,TRBJ2-7,NA,CASKKTRDSGFYEQYF,TGTGCCAGCAAAAAAACCCGGGACAGTGGTTTCTACGAGCAGTACTTC
TRBV9,NA,TRBJ1-1,NA,CASSVTGMNTEAFF,TGTGCCAGCAGCGTAACGGGGATGAACACTGAAGCTTTCTTT
TRBV18,TRBD2,TRBJ2-7,NA,CASSPTSGSYEQYF,TGTGCCAGCTCACCGACTAGCGGGAGTTACGAGCAGTACTTC
TRBV5-1,NA,TRBJ2-1,once,CASSLSGTSYNEQFF,TGCGCCAGCAGCTTGAGCGGAACCTCCTACAATGAGCAGTTCTTC